This T cell receptor (beta chain) derives from a study of human T cells and chemical hapten exposure. Across the whole study: Read at 6 days, the patch tests placed 0.01% DPC on the upper back. Alopecia areata, totalis or universalis was found in mostly female patients.

The CDR3 contains 13 residues. The ends were cut back, 2 bases at V and 7 bases at J, with 11 bases in the middle. Per germline, CDR1 MNHEY and CDR2 SMNVEV (reference sequence). Each cDNA molecule in the library carried unique molecular identifiers. TCRdb re-derived calls from the RACE reads in MiXCR, one entry per CDR3 protein. The sample shows about 120,000 distinct CDR3 sequences, about 10% of them seen only once. Time point here: patch test 3, about 24 weeks after DPC sensitization. Treatment here: therapeutic diphenylcyclopropenone sensitization with weekly scalp DPC. Investigators collected blood before applying each patch test.

This TCR was sampled from a woman in her forties or fifties with alopecia areata. Some clones in this sample may be carry-over from other donors' samples. The rearrangement uses TRBV27 and TRBJ1-2, with a weak D call TRBD1 (6 bases). The sequences come from whole blood, collected in connection with sensitization to the hapten diphenylcyclopropenone (DPC). As DNA, the CDR3 is TGTGCCAGCAGTTTACGCGGGGGCGGTGGCTACACCTTC. Its protein product is CASSLRGGGGYTF.